Shown below are 18 T cell receptor beta chains from a single sample sequenced in a study of T cell responses to AZD1222 COVID-19 vaccine. Clones were read by immunoSEQ multiplex PCR, and TCRdb kept only the in-frame ones, dropping some. The sample lists some 130,000 clones, over 75% occurring once. The specimen comprised peripheral blood, sampled on day 0 of AZD1222 vaccination. The receptors were gathered from an adult in good health.

The chain carries TRBV5-1 and TRBJ1-1; no firm D call. V dropped 2 bases and J dropped 3 bases, with 11 bases sitting between them. This CDR3 is 14 amino acids long. From germline, CDR1 is SGHRS and CDR2 YFSETQ. The CDR3 DNA reads as TGCGCCAGCAGCTTCGGTAGCAGTTACACTGAAGCTTTCTTT. As protein: CASSFGSSYTEAFF.

A single count supports this clone. The chain joins TRBV6-5 to TRBJ1-2; the D is unclear. V was cut by 2 bases and J by 6 bases, with 16 bases left in between. The CDR3 runs 15 residues. Germline CDR1 reads MNHEY; CDR2 reads SVGAGI. As DNA, the CDR3 is TGTGCCAGCAGTTACCCCAATGGACTCTACGATGGCTACACCTTC. This codes for CASSYPNGLYDGYTF.

This chain uses TRBV6-5 with TRBJ2-7; no firm D call. Germline V lookup: CDR1 MNHEY, CDR2 SVGAGI. The V end lost 8 bases, the J end lost 7 bases, and 21 bases lay between the germline ends. The CDR3 has 14 residues. This CDR3 reads CASGIGAGYREQYF. CDR3 in DNA: TGTGCCAGCGGGATCGGAGCCGGTTATAGGGAGCAGTACTTC.

The V and J genes are TRBV27 and TRBJ1-1; D is ambiguous. Trimming took off 8 bases at V and 3 bases at J, with 16 bases between the two ends. Germline values: CDR1 MNHEY, CDR2 SMNVEV (reference sequence). CDR3 size: 14 residues. The CDR3 nucleotides are TGTGCCAGCTCAAGTGGGTACTCTTACACTGAAGCTTTCTTT. Protein sequence: CASSSGYSYTEAFF.

The gene calls are TRBV6-6 and TRBJ2-7; tentative D call: TRBD1 (6 bases). The germline V gene encodes CDR1 MNHNY and CDR2 SVGAGI (reference sequence). This CDR3 comprises 12 residues. Deletions cut 6 bases from V and 5 bases from J, with 11 bases between. The CDR3 region has the DNA TGTGCCAGCAGGTACAGGGTTAACGAGCAGTACTTC. As protein: CASRYRVNEQYF.

The chain combines TRBV19 with TRBJ2-2; D possibly matches TRBD1 or TRBD2 (5 bases each). Trimming removed 10 bases at V and 0 bases at J, with 12 bases between. The length of the CDR3 is 14 residues. Germline CDR1 LNHDA, CDR2 SQIVND (reference sequence). The CDR3: CATRDAANTGELFF. In DNA form, the CDR3 reads TGTGCCACCAGGGACGCCGCGAACACCGGGGAGCTGTTTTTT.

The V and J genes are TRBV10-2 and TRBJ2-7; possibly TRBD1 or TRBD2 for D (5 bases each). This CDR3 has 13 amino acids. The V and J ends lost 7 bases and 0 bases respectively, with 10 bases between them. Germline V gene data show CDR1 as WSHSY and CDR2 as SAAADI. The CDR3 DNA follows: TGCGCCAGCACTGGGACCGCCTCCTACGAGCAGTACTTC. Its protein is CASTGTASYEQYF.

The chain joins TRBV21-1 to TRBJ2-3; TRBD2 reflects the table's D call only, with no check against the DNA. TRBV21-1 represents a pseudogene. This CDR3 is built from 17 residues. CDR3 loop: CASSKARDGGSGDTQYF. The CDR3 coding sequence is TGTGCCAGCAGCAAAGCGAGGGACGGGGGGAGTGGAGATACGCAGTATTTT.

This chain links TRBV12-3 or TRBV12-4 with TRBJ1-1; the D is unclear. Trimming left V 7 bases short and J 7 bases short, with 13 bases between. The CDR3 covers 12 residues. The CDR3 nucleotides are TGTGCCAGCACCCGCTCGGGGAATGAAGCTTTCTTT. The encoded protein is CASTRSGNEAFF.

Here the CDR3 reads CASSFSGQETQYF. For the CDR3, the DNA is TGTGCCAGCAGCTTTTCTGGACAAGAGACCCAGTACTTC. The chain has TRBV7-9 and TRBJ2-5; D unclear. Germline V gives CDR1 SEHNR, CDR2 FQNEAQ (reference sequence). V lost 3 bases, J lost 2 bases, and 7 bases lay in between. CDR3 length: 13 amino acids.

Here the CDR3 reads CASSYDRNTDTQYF. The CDR3 coding sequence is TGTGCCAGCAGTTACGACAGAAACACAGATACGCAGTATTTT. The chain is built from TRBV6-2 or TRBV6-3 and TRBJ2-3; maybe TRBD1 (5 bases). This CDR3 has 14 amino acids. Trimming took off 2 bases at V and 2 bases at J, with 8 bases between the two ends. Germline V gene data show CDR1 as MNHEY and CDR2 as SVGEGT.

V and J are TRBV5-4 and TRBJ2-3; TRBD2 agrees at 7 bases. After removal of 0 bases from V and 1 base from J, the junction contained 5 bases not matched to a gene. Per germline, CDR1 SGHNT and CDR2 YYREEE (reference sequence). This CDR3 is built from 16 residues. CDR3 protein: CASSLASAGGTDTQYF. The CDR3 bases are TGTGCCAGCAGCTTGGCCTCGGCGGGGGGCACAGATACGCAGTATTTT.

V and J are TRBV28 and TRBJ2-7, with 9 bases matching TRBD2. The CDR3 covers 15 residues. J lost 2 bases, V lost 6 bases, and 8 bases had no gene match. In germline, CDR1 is MDHEN, CDR2 SYDVKM. In DNA, the CDR3 is TGTGCCAGCAGCCGAGGTGGCGGGAGGGCCTACGAGCAGTACTTC. It codes for CASSRGGGRAYEQYF.

The count of this clone is one. The rearrangement joins TRBV2 to TRBJ1-1; possibly TRBD1 for D (6 bases). Germline CDR1 reads SNHLY; CDR2 reads FYNNEI. V dropped 5 bases and J dropped 1 base, with 11 bases sitting between them. This CDR3 comprises 14 residues. The CDR3 bases are TGTGCCAGCAGTACCGGACAGCCGAACACTGAAGCTTTCTTT. As protein: CASSTGQPNTEAFF.

The V gene is TRBV27, the J gene TRBJ1-1; D perhaps matches TRBD1 (5 bases). The CDR3 sequence is 14 residues long. The V end lost 6 bases, the J end lost 7 bases, and 18 bases lay between the germline ends. Germline V gene lookup returns CDR1 MNHEY and CDR2 SMNVEV (reference sequence). CDR3 DNA: TGTGCCAGCAGCCTCGCGAACGGGGCGATTGAAGCTTTCTTT. The encoded protein is CASSLANGAIEAFF.

V gene TRBV6-2 or TRBV6-3 combines with J gene TRBJ1-1; TRBD1 agrees at 12 bases. Germline trimming cut 0 bases from V and 3 bases from J; bases unmatched to any gene: 5. The CDR3 runs 17 residues. CDR1 is MNHEY and CDR2 is SVGEGT in the germline V gene. CDR3: CASSYSGTGGFDTEAFF. In DNA form, the CDR3 reads TGTGCCAGCAGTTACTCTGGGACAGGGGGCTTCGACACTGAAGCTTTCTTT.

The gene calls are TRBV3-1 (or the pseudogene TRBV3-2) and TRBJ1-6; 8 nucleotides line up with TRBD1. V shed 5 bases, J shed 9 bases, and the junction held 6 bases outside the gene matches. Germline CDR1 reads LGHDT; CDR2 reads YNNKEL (reference sequence). The CDR3 contains 14 residues. The CDR3 DNA follows: TGTGCCAGCAGCAACAGGGGGGGTGGTTCACCCCTCCACTTT. Translating it yields CASSNRGGGSPLHF.

The V gene is TRBV28, the J gene TRBJ1-1, with 10 positions matching TRBD1. CDR1 is MDHEN, CDR2 SYDVKM, per germline. CDR3 length equals 14 residues. V was pared by 6 bases and J by 6 bases, with 7 bases of the junction left unmatched. The CDR3 spells CASRLTGGASEAFF. The CDR3 DNA reads TGTGCCAGCAGATTGACAGGGGGCGCTTCTGAAGCTTTCTTT.